This T cell receptor (beta chain) is from a study of blood T cells in healthy people across ages. Findings and caveats of the study: Fewer expanded clones and more diversity marked long-lived versus aged donors. Roughly linearly, TCR beta diversity per million T cells fell as age increased. The CMV status of each donor remained undetermined, and this could have confounded shifts in expanded clonotypes.

For the second PCR, which ran for about 7 to 12 cycles, a sample-barcoded 5' primer and a J-beta primer mix were used. TCRdb passed the 5' RACE reads through MiXCR, listing each CDR3 protein once. The sample lists roughly 1,500,000 distinct CDR3 sequences, around 39% occurring once. As for this clonotype: The antigen is undetermined.

J gave up 4 bases and V 4 bases, and 4 bases lay outside the gene matches. The CDR3 is made up of 15 amino acids. Germline CDR1 and CDR2: LGHDT and YNNKEL (reference sequence). Sequenced: blood. The rearrangement links TRBV3-1 to TRBJ2-3; TRBD2 agrees at 11 bases. The receptor comes from a young woman in good health. In DNA, the CDR3 is TGTGCCAGCAGCCTACTAGCGGGAGTCTCAGATACGCAGTATTTT. It yields the protein CASSLLAGVSDTQYF.